Here is one TCR beta chain with its context. This receptor's antigen is unknown. Base qualities are missing; no much larger clone stands one base away. The record originates from a study of cytomegalovirus exposure and HLA in healthy donors listed by TCRdb under 2017. With respect to the entire study: An earlier analysis of several hundred of the donors reported 250 to 350 Gb of sequence data and 100 million to 140 million unique TCR beta sequences from approximately 180 million T cells. An early release covering 500 to 750 HLA-typed donors comprised approximately 300 gigabases of sequencing data and around 85 million unique TCR sequences. The genetic ancestry cluster associated with self-reported Caucasian donors included over 65% of the 398 genotyped donors. The aim of the study was to test whether cataloging public T cell receptors could identify signatures of past pathogen exposure. The T cell repertoires of roughly 660 subjects were profiled by immunosequencing and related to cytomegalovirus serostatus. Along with the approximately 650-subject first cohort, a separate validation cohort of around 110 different subjects was used. The study combined high-throughput TCR immunosequencing, statistical association of individual TCRs with disease status, and machine learning to predict cytomegalovirus infection status. To study patterns of TCR occurrence, a later analysis re-analyzed previously published TCR beta repertoires from 700 or so donors and added high-resolution HLA genotyping. In the later analysis, no new phenotypic data were used to find candidate immune exposures; instead, reliance was placed on TCR beta sequences and their occurrence across donors. To decide whether each TCR beta V gene segment behaved as functional or pseudogenic, an earlier analysis of some 580 of the donors relied on high-throughput TCR beta sequencing. Alongside the repertoire data, information on donor age, sex, ethnicity and CMV serostatus was compiled. A later genetic analysis used genome-wide SNP genotypes for about 65% of the roughly 700 donors, treating that subset as a discovery cohort. Every discovery cohort repertoire had been produced on one sequencing platform. Both class I and class II loci were covered by HLA typing, at four-digit resolution. Typing coverage differed by locus: A, B, C, DRB1 and DQB1 were typed in roughly 620-630 donors, DQA1 in about 560, DPA1 in over 600, and DPB1 in 450 to 480. Because of strong linkage in the cohort, roughly five DR-DQ haplotypes were treated as single units for association and clustering. Among over 350 genotyped donors of the cohort, an average of about 240,000 unique TCR beta nucleotide sequences were sequenced per donor, around 20% of them non-productive.

The cohort was made up of about 610 healthy bone marrow donors. Cohort members were all nominally healthy when sampled, although unrecorded immune exposures were likely present. The donor was CMV seronegative and was included in the group of a few hundred seronegative cohort members. Every donor gave a peripheral blood sample, and the peripheral blood mononuclear cells from that sample were used for TCR beta sequencing. Genomic DNA extraction from the blood cell samples was performed with the Qiagen DNeasy Blood Extraction Kit. CDR1 and CDR2 are read off the germline V gene as SQVTM and ANQGSEA. Between the V and J ends, shortened by 4 bases and 8 bases respectively, the junction contains 8 bases. The CDR3 contains 10 residues, cysteine and phenylalanine counted. Of the read, only the CDR3 DNA is kept; its 30 bases are in frame from base 1. Preparation of the library involved the immunoSEQ multiplex PCR assay. The multiplex PCR relied on a mix of 60 forward primers for TCR Vbeta segments and 13 reverse primers for TCR Jbeta segments. The CDR3 region of rearranged TCR beta genes was amplified from genomic DNA with a multiplex PCR assay. Amplified TCR beta libraries were sequenced as 87-base-pair reads on the Illumina HiSeq System. The original pipeline was this. Across the 670 or so repertoires, a later analysis counted 75 million to 90 million unique TCR beta chains, roughly 11 million of which were shared by at least two donors. Raw reads were error-corrected and collapsed into unique sequences with a nearest-neighbor algorithm that merged closely related sequences to remove PCR and sequencing errors. Alignment of CDR3 sequences to IMGT reference sequences was used to assign V, D and J gene segments. Each retained sequence needed at least a six-nucleotide match to both a V gene segment and a J gene segment. A rearrangement counted as productive if the CDR3 had no stop codons and remained in frame with V and J, and every other rearrangement counted as non-productive. Following IMGT convention, CDR3 was defined as the stretch from the second conserved V-encoded cysteine to the conserved J-encoded phenylalanine. Sequences without an unambiguous match to a single V gene segment were excluded from the earlier analysis of approximately 560 of the donors. An earlier analysis of 587 of the donors classified V segments as functional when productive rearrangements were above 56.7% and as segregating when the standard deviation between donors was above 5%. A statistical classification framework was developed to diagnose cytomegalovirus status using the catalog of TCR beta chain sequences. A later analysis assigned V and J genes by comparing TCR nucleotide sequences with IMGT/GENE-DB human TR gene sequences. Using the TCRdist pipeline, a later analysis assigned CDR3 sequences along with most-parsimonious VDJ recombination scenarios. A later analysis defined each TCR beta chain by its CDR3 amino acid sequence plus V-gene family, and excluded reads lacking a unique V-gene family. In a later analysis, 450 to 600 highly shared, low-generation-probability nucleotide sequences were removed to address suspected cross-contamination and a sequencing artifact. For each public chain, a later analysis derived a clonal expansion index from normalized ranks of inferred template counts within each repertoire. In a later analysis, generation probabilities were computed using a VDJ recombination model fitted to out-of-frame rearrangements, and the results were checked against IGoR. In a later analysis, hypergeometric tests were used to score TCR-TCR, TCR-HLA and TCR-CMV co-occurrence, with a repertoire-size bias correction applied to TCR pairs. A later analysis estimated false discovery rates by permuting HLA or CMV assignments 20 times. A later analysis grouped co-occurring TCRs with DBSCAN, adding TCRdist sequence similarity when clustering within HLA-allele-positive subsets. Repertoires with fewer than 30,000 or more than 120,000 public chains were left out of co-occurrence clustering, as were about five repertoires with anomalous nucleotide sharing. TCRdb took over this immuneACCESS table, retaining in-frame rearrangements with V and J assigned. Such tables are incomplete; in checked studies, under half of the missing clones stem from an unresolved V gene, and the remainder is unexplained. Clone size and the V and J calls come from that table; the DNA yielded D and trimming. In all, the sample holds about 150,000 clones, and about 72% of those were seen once. The ten largest clones represent around 1.4% of the sample.

The investigation overall reported the following: In a later analysis, several top co-occurrence clusters were reported to appear linked to parvovirus B19, influenza, CMV and Epstein-Barr virus. In a later genetic analysis, a missense DCLRE1C variant was associated with V-gene and J-gene trimming of TCR beta chains, and the association was replicated in an independent cohort. Correlated functional status among segregating V segments might reflect linkage disequilibrium, but an unknown experimental factor could not be ruled out. Most CMV-associated TCR beta chains appeared to be HLA-restricted in a later analysis, and the HLA associations seemed to be driven largely by CMV exposure. In the study, some 180 TCR beta chains were listed as associated with cytomegalovirus. The classifier was reported to diagnose cytomegalovirus status with high specificity and sensitivity in both the original cohort and the validation cohort. Because counts were too low, some 17 rarely observed V segments, including chromosome 9 orphons, were excluded from the earlier analysis of several hundred of the donors. Sequencing depth was assumed to be roughly uniform across donors in the presence/absence analyses, though that assumption may not hold. A later analysis found that TCR association rates varied across HLA loci, with DRB1 alleles showing the most associated TCRs and HLA-C alleles the fewest. A later analysis associated roughly 17,000 TCR beta sequences with specific HLA alleles at a false discovery rate of 0.05. When HLA alleles, especially DR and DQ, strongly co-occurred, attributing TCR associations to individual alleles was difficult. The only immune exposure information available for the cohort was CMV serostatus. A cluster of highly shared sequence variants was judged likely to be a technical artifact of the sequencing pipeline. In vitro tests confirmed that a few of the cytomegalovirus-associated TCR beta chains recognize cytomegalovirus antigens. In this cohort, only TCR beta chains were sequenced, and detectable features were limited by the absence of alpha or paired-chain data. The authors suggested that the approach could potentially be extended to other disease states and immunological phenotypes. A further reported finding was that TCR beta sequences accurately predicted the HLA-A and HLA-B alleles for most subjects in the first cohort. While some public TCRs were present in many individuals, most TCR sequences turned up only very rarely across donors. A later analysis found that HLA-associated TCR beta chains were more clonally expanded and had lower generation probabilities than equally common non-associated chains. In an earlier analysis of 587 of the donors, most TCR beta V segments appeared in productive rearrangements about 90% or about 30% of the time, broadly matching IMGT annotations. Because the 87-base-pair reads could not distinguish some IMGT-functional V segments, including TRBV6-2 and TRBV6-3, those segments were excluded. Because some donors lacked HLA typing at each locus, the association tests relied only on the typed subset. Compared with the roughly 600-donor mean, donors in an Asian-associated ancestry cluster had fewer N-insertions in productive TCRs, according to a later genetic analysis.

The sequenced sample was PBMCs. The rearranged segments are TRBV29-1 and TRBJ1-1; TRBD1 is perhaps the D gene, given 5 matching bases. This receptor was identified in a male donor in good health and CMV-seronegative. CDR3 protein: CSVVRGEAFF. The DNA sequence is as follows: TGCAGCGTTGTGCGGGGCGAAGCTTTCTTT.